This T cell receptor (beta chain) originates from a study of T-cell memory formation after mild COVID-19. The study, taken as a whole, reports: Shrinking CD4+ clones resided mostly in CM and EM, and CD8+ ones in EMRA.

Concerning this clonotype itself: Its antigen is not known.

CDR3 length: 17 residues. The V segment lost 5 bases and the J segment 2 bases; nucleotides outside the gene matches: 12. CDR1 is MNHEY and CDR2 is SVGAGI in the germline V gene. Amplification by 5'RACE using constant-segment primers produced TCR alpha and TCR beta cDNA libraries that carried sample barcodes and UMIs. A single record per CDR3 protein comes from TCRdb applying MiXCR to the 5' RACE reads. The sample contains approximately 150,000 distinct CDR3 sequences, 13% of which appear only once. The specimen sequenced was PBMCs or a T cell subset sorted from them (not recorded which). The TCR sequence derives from a man aged 18 to 35 who had mild COVID-19 (a few samples of this study predate the infection). Cell type and time point are not known. The chain employs TRBV6-5 and TRBJ2-5, with 9 bases that match TRBD1. CDR3 loop: CASSRRPGQGQQETQYF. The DNA for the CDR3 is TGTGCCAGCAGTAGACGACCGGGACAGGGCCAACAAGAGACCCAGTACTTC.